The sequence of this TCR beta chain was determined in a study of cytomegalovirus exposure and HLA in healthy donors. Of note for this clone: Its antigen is currently unknown.

Study observations and caveats: CMV serostatus was the only immune exposure information that was available. The number of N-insertions in an Asian-associated ancestry cluster was reportedly below the 666-donor mean in a later analysis. An apparent linkage of common viral pathogens to several of the most significant clusters emerged in a later analysis.

Healthy bone marrow donors formed the donor group. CDR3 length: 20 amino acids. V lost 1 base and J lost 1; bases outside the gene matches: 17. From germline, CDR1 is SQVTM and CDR2 ANQGSEA. PCR involved 60 Vbeta and 13 Jbeta primers. TCRdb's table, derived via immunoSEQ multiplex PCR, lists solely in-frame clones and lacks some. The sample table includes around 75,000 clones. The chain combines TRBV29-1 with TRBJ1-2; 11 bases align to TRBD1. What was sequenced was PBMCs. This TCR came from a man aged 50-60 years in good health and CMV-seropositive. The CDR3: CSVEAVLAPGQGDFNYGYTF. The CDR3 coding sequence is TGCAGCGTTGAAGCCGTCCTGGCTCCGGGACAGGGGGACTTTAACTATGGCTACACCTTC.